These 22 T cell receptor beta chains came from one sample sequenced in a study of cytomegalovirus exposure and HLA in healthy donors. It was with 60 Vbeta and 13 Jbeta primers that the PCR ran. Some clones are missing from TCRdb's copy, which holds only in-frame ones; the method was immunoSEQ multiplex PCR. There are approximately 300,000 clones in the sample; 80% occur only once, and more than 0.3% lies in the top ten. Material for sequencing was PBMCs. The source of these receptors is a girl aged 2-10 years in good health and CMV-seronegative.

The chain has TRBV19 and TRBJ2-7; perhaps TRBD2 as D (6 bases). From germline, CDR1 is LNHDA and CDR2 SQIVND (reference sequence). Trimming stripped 3 bases from V and 4 bases from J, with 10 bases between. The CDR3 runs to 13 residues. Here the CDR3 reads CASSITGVYEQYF. CDR3 bases: TGTGCCAGTAGTATTACGGGAGTGTACGAGCAGTACTTC.

This rearrangement joins TRBV7-3 to TRBJ2-4, with 8 nucleotides matching TRBD2. Looked up from germline, CDR1 is SGHTA and CDR2 is FQGTGA. The CDR3 length is 15 residues. With V trimmed by 2 bases and J by 9 bases, 9 bases remained unmatched. The CDR3 DNA follows: TGTGCCAGCAGCTTAGACGGACTAGCTAGAAGCATTCAGTACTTC. It encodes CASSLDGLARSIQYF.

This chain uses TRBV4-1 with TRBJ2-6; a weak D match, TRBD1 (5 bases). CDR1 MGHRA and CDR2 YSYEKL come from the germline V gene. CDR3 length: 16 amino acids. Between the trimmed V and J ends, which lost 1 base and 0 bases, there was a span of 7 bases. CDR3 amino acids: CASSQGQSSGANVLTF. The CDR3 nucleotides are TGCGCCAGCAGCCAAGGACAGAGCTCTGGGGCCAACGTCCTGACTTTC.

The rearrangement uses TRBV11-2 and TRBJ1-5; 8 bases map to TRBD1. The CDR3 extends over 15 amino acids. The V gene's germline CDR1 is SGHAT and CDR2 FQNNGV. V gave up 3 bases and J gave up 2 bases; unmatched junction bases: 3. CDR3 DNA sequence: TGTGCCAGCAGCTTGTCACAGGGGGGCAATCAGCCCCAGCATTTT. Its translation is CASSLSQGGNQPQHF.

The V gene is TRBV4-1, the J gene TRBJ2-7, with TRBD2 matching over 14 bases. The germline CDR1 and CDR2 sequences are MGHRA and YSYEKL. This CDR3 contains 17 residues. Trimming took 1 base from V and 2 from J; bases not matched to a gene: 4. The CDR3 spells CASSQGRLAGGPYEQYF. The CDR3 DNA is TGCGCCAGCAGCCAAGGAAGACTAGCGGGAGGGCCCTACGAGCAGTACTTC.

The count of this clone is one. The V and J genes are TRBV6-1 and TRBJ2-7; the D gene is possibly TRBD2 (5 bases). This CDR3 is built from 14 residues. Trimming cost V 10 bases and J 2 bases, with 18 bases left between them. Germline V lookup: CDR1 MNHNS, CDR2 SASEGT. CDR3 sequence (DNA): TGTGCCACCTCACTAGGCGGACTCGCCTACGAGCAGTACTTC. Its translation: CATSLGGLAYEQYF.

This clone was observed a handful of times. This chain uses TRBV12-5 with TRBJ2-1; 9 bases map to TRBD2. Germline V gene lookup returns CDR1 LGHNT and CDR2 FRNRAP. This CDR3 is 14 amino acids long. V was pared by 2 bases and J by 10 bases, with 6 bases of the junction left unmatched. CDR3 in DNA: TGTGCTAGTGGTTTGAGGCTAGCGGGATGGGAGCAGTTCTTC. Amino acids: CASGLRLAGWEQFF.

This sequence joins TRBV11-2 and TRBJ1-2, with a possible D match to TRBD1 (5 bases). Germline assignment: CDR1 SGHAT and CDR2 FQNNGV. With 5 bases removed from V and 6 bases from J, the gap between germline ends came to 25 bases. This CDR3 is 17 amino acids long. CDR3 in amino acids: CASSPIVGTGSQNGYTF. The CDR3 DNA reads as TGTGCCAGCAGCCCGATAGTGGGCACAGGATCCCAGAATGGCTACACCTTC.

The chain links TRBV5-5 to TRBJ2-5; perhaps TRBD2 as D (5 bases). The V end lost 2 bases, the J end lost 5 bases, and 19 bases lay between the germline ends. The length of the CDR3 is 16 residues. Looked up from germline, CDR1 is SGHKS and CDR2 is YYEKEE (reference sequence). CDR3 bases: TGTGCCAGCAGCTTCCCCGGACGGGGTCAAGGGGAGACCCAGTACTTC. Translated: CASSFPGRGQGETQYF.

V and J are TRBV27 and TRBJ1-1, with D possibly TRBD1 on 6 matching bases. The CDR3 sequence is 14 residues long. Trimming removed 10 bases from V and 3 bases from J, with 18 bases in between. Germline assignment: CDR1 MNHEY and CDR2 SMNVEV (reference sequence). The CDR3 DNA sequence: TGTGCCACCCCTCAGGGGCAGCAGGACACTGAAGCTTTCTTT. It specifies CATPQGQQDTEAFF.

This chain uses TRBV21-1 with TRBJ2-1; the table's D call of TRBD2 was not tested on the DNA. TRBV21-1 is tagged as a pseudogene. There are 12 residues in the CDR3. This CDR3 is CASSRTSDEQFF. CDR3 DNA sequence: TGTGCCAGCAGCAGGACTAGCGATGAGCAGTTCTTC.

The J gene is TRBJ2-7, the V gene TRBV4-1; weak D call: TRBD2 (6 bases). The CDR3 contains 15 residues. V was cut by 3 bases and J by 1 base, with 13 bases left in between. Germline loops: CDR1 MGHRA, CDR2 YSYEKL. The CDR3 sequence is CASSQFRDLSYEQYF. The CDR3 DNA reads as TGCGCCAGCAGCCAGTTCCGGGACTTGTCCTACGAGCAGTACTTC.

The chain combines TRBV29-1 with TRBJ2-3; 7 nucleotides line up with TRBD2. The CDR3 runs to 16 residues. The V gene end was trimmed by 2 bases and the J gene end by 2 bases; junction bases not matched to a gene: 10. The germline V gene encodes CDR1 SQVTM and CDR2 ANQGSEA. The CDR3 spells CSVEIFASGITDTQYF. CDR3 in DNA: TGCAGCGTTGAAATTTTTGCTAGCGGCATCACAGATACGCAGTATTTT.

This chain uses TRBV9 with TRBJ2-3, with 10 bases that match TRBD2. The germline V gene encodes CDR1 SGDLS and CDR2 YYNGEE. This CDR3 is 17 amino acids long. The V gene end was trimmed by 4 bases and the J gene end by 0 bases; junction bases not matched to a gene: 8. CDR3 residues: CASSSRLAGGSTDTQYF. The CDR3 nucleotides are TGTGCCAGCAGCTCACGATTAGCGGGGGGTAGCACAGATACGCAGTATTTT.

This clone was counted only a few times. CDR3 bases: TGTGCCAGCAGTCTACAGGGGGACACTGAAGCTTTCTTT. It codes for CASSLQGDTEAFF. This chain uses TRBV2 with TRBJ1-1; TRBD1 matches 8 bases. The CDR3 totals 13 residues. CDR1 SNHLY and CDR2 FYNNEI come from the germline V gene. V lost 5 bases, J lost 3 bases, and 2 bases stayed unmatched.

The rearrangement links TRBV5-6 to TRBJ2-5, with D possibly being TRBD2 (7 bases). CDR3 length equals 16 residues. Germline loops: CDR1 SGHDT, CDR2 YYEEEE. Trimming cost V 0 bases and J 2 bases, with 14 bases left between them. The CDR3 here is CASSLVGGGLQETQYF. CDR3 nucleotide sequence: TGTGCCAGCAGCTTGGTGGGCGGGGGCCTTCAAGAGACCCAGTACTTC.

V is TRBV10-3 and J is TRBJ2-7; 13 nucleotides match TRBD2. The CDR3 loop spans 14 amino acids. The V segment lost 6 bases and the J segment 6 bases; nucleotides outside the gene matches: 5. In germline, CDR1 is ENHRY, CDR2 SYGVKD. In DNA, the CDR3 is TGTGCCATCAGAACTAGCGGGGGGGCAGGCGAGCAGTACTTC. It yields the protein CAIRTSGGAGEQYF.

The rearrangement joins TRBV5-8 to TRBJ1-2; 8 nucleotides line up with TRBD1. CDR1 SGHTS and CDR2 YDEGEE come from the germline V gene. The junction had 6 bases not matched to a gene; V was cut back by 0 bases and J by 8 bases. The CDR3 length is 14 residues. The CDR3 is CASSLGQGTRGYTF. CDR3 in DNA: TGTGCCAGCAGCTTGGGACAGGGGACGAGGGGCTACACCTTC.

The V and J genes are TRBV5-1 and TRBJ1-1; D gene unclear. V was cut by 0 bases and J by 4 bases, with 16 bases left in between. The length of the CDR3 is 16 residues. Germline CDR1 reads SGHRS; CDR2 reads YFSETQ. The CDR3: CASSLATPGSSTEAFF. In DNA, the CDR3 is TGCGCCAGCAGCTTGGCCACCCCGGGGTCATCCACTGAAGCTTTCTTT.

This chain links TRBV7-9 with TRBJ1-1; D gene uncertain. V was cut by 6 bases and J by 5 bases, with 22 bases left in between. CDR1 is SEHNR, CDR2 FQNEAQ, per germline (reference sequence). This CDR3 spans 16 amino acids. The CDR3 region is CASRRWAQKIWTEAFF. In DNA, the CDR3 is TGTGCCAGCAGACGTTGGGCTCAGAAAATCTGGACTGAAGCTTTCTTT.

The rearrangement links TRBV11-2 to TRBJ2-3; D is perhaps TRBD1 (5 bases). Germline lookup yields CDR1 SGHAT and CDR2 FQNNGV. Trimming left V 2 bases short and J 1 base short, with 10 bases between. This CDR3 region has 15 residues. In DNA form, the CDR3 reads TGTGCCAGCAGCTTATACGACAGAGGCACAGATACGCAGTATTTT. Its protein is CASSLYDRGTDTQYF.

The chain uses TRBV14 and TRBJ2-7, with D tentatively TRBD2 (5 bases). The germline CDR1 and CDR2 sequences are SGHDN and FVKESK. The CDR3 loop spans 17 amino acids. V was clipped by 0 bases and J by 1 base, with 16 bases between them. CDR3 amino acids: CASSQDWTPRVSYEQYF. The CDR3 nucleotides are TGTGCCAGCAGCCAAGATTGGACTCCCCGGGTGTCCTACGAGCAGTACTTC. The full variable domain, in which reference TRBV14 and TRBJ2-7 provide the parts outside the CDR3, is EAGVTQFPSHSVIEKGQTVTLRCDPISGHDNLYWYRRVMGKEIKFLLHFVKESKQDESGMPNNRFLAERTGGTYSTLKVQPAELEDSGVYFCASSQDWTPRVSYEQYFGPGTRLTVT.